The text below deals with one TCR beta chain. Which antigen it targets is not known. No base quality information exists; no much larger clone differs at one position. The immunoSEQ Assay, a bias-controlled multiplex PCR, was used to amplify TCRbeta CDR3 regions from genomic DNA. Regarding the original processing steps: The number of nucleated cells in each sample was estimated by amplification of reference gene primers within the assay. To quantify the absolute abundance of each unique TCRbeta CDR3 rearrangement, sequence reads were collapsed and filtered. For each sample, productive Simpson clonality was calculated by taking the square root of Simpson's diversity index across productive rearrangements. Drawn from immuneACCESS, this table holds only the in-frame rearrangements with V and J called that TCRdb kept. Clones are partly lost; checked studies trace under half to an unresolved V gene and leave the rest unexplained. V and J calls and clone size come straight from that table; D and trimming were deduced from the DNA. Present in this sample are 50,000 to 70,000 clones, about 78% of which were seen just once. About 20% of the sample goes to the ten largest clones.

These data come from a study of blood T cell repertoires in COVID-19 (dated by TCRdb to between 2020 and 2021). With respect to the entire study: Samples covering the acute and convalescent phases of COVID-19 were provided by collaborators in the United States, Italy and Spain. The material from the prospective study consisted of cDNA or gDNA derived from T cells, B-cell-depleted T cells, or PBMCs. The dataset comprised deeply sampled blood TCRbeta repertoires from subjects exposed to, actively infected with, or recovered from COVID-19. The repertoires were released in a freely available public database meant as a resource for research on the immune response to SARS-CoV-2. Samples were obtained from the ongoing ImmuneRACE study (first 160 participants) and from approximately 1,200 subjects provided by 6 global collaborators. Sample metadata almost always included a de-identified subject ID, COVID-19 status, age in years and sex. Where available, HLA class I and class II types were taken from metadata supplied by the sample provider and were not determined by assay-based typing.

Findings and caveats that apply to the study as a whole: The quantity of clinical and demographic metadata differed by source and by participant and was supplied without curation.

Sequences MNHEY (CDR1) and SMNVEV (CDR2) are obtained from the germline V gene (reference sequence). Trimming removed 5 bases from V and 3 bases from J, leaving 18 bases between the germline ends. Measured from the cysteine to the phenylalanine, the CDR3 is 16 residues long. Solely the CDR3 DNA is kept, with 48 bases framed from the first base. The collaborating institutions used their own protocols to collect whole blood in K2EDTA tubes. For TCRbeta analysis, collaborator samples were shipped as frozen whole blood, as isolated PBMCs, or as DNA extracted from either sample type. Sequencing used peripheral blood. The TCR was taken from a man in his fifties with active or convalescent COVID-19. The chain is assembled from TRBV27 and TRBJ2-3; the D region possibly corresponds to TRBD1 (6 bases align). The CDR3 protein sequence reads: CASSQGHRMGTDTQYF. At the DNA level, the sequence is TGTGCCAGCAGTCAGGGACACCGGATGGGGACAGATACGCAGTATTTT.